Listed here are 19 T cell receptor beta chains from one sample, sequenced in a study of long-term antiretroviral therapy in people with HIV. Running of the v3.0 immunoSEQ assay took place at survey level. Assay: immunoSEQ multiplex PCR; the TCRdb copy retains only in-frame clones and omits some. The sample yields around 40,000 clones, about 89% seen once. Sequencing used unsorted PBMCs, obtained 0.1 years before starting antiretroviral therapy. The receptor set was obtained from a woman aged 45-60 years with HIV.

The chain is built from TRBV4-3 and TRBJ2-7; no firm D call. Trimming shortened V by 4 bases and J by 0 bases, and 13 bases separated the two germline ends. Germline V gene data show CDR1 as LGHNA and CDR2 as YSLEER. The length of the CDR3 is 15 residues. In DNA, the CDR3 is TGCGCCAGCAGCCTCCAATCCAGCCACTCCTACGAGCAGTACTTC. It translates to CASSLQSSHSYEQYF.

CDR3 nucleotides: TGTGCCAGCAGCCCAACGGAGGGGAGCAACGAGCAGTACTTC. Translated, it gives CASSPTEGSNEQYF. The rearrangement links TRBV7-9 to TRBJ2-5, with D perhaps matching TRBD2 (6 bases). The DNA end lines up better with TRBJ2-7; the J call may be wrong. CDR1 is SEHNR and CDR2 is FQNEAQ in the germline V gene (reference sequence). The CDR3 is 14 amino acids.

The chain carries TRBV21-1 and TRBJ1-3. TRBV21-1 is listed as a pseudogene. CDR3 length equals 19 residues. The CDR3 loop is CASSKRAFGTLPSGNTIYF. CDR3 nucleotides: TGTGCCAGCAGCAAAAGAGCATTCGGGACCCTACCCTCTGGAAACACCATATATTTT.

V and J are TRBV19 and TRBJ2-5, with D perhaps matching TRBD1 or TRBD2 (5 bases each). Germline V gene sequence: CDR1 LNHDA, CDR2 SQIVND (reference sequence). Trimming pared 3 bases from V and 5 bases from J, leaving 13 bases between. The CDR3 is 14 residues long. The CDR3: CASSIGRGAETQYF. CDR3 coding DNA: TGTGCCAGTAGTATTGGCCGAGGGGCCGAGACCCAGTACTTC.

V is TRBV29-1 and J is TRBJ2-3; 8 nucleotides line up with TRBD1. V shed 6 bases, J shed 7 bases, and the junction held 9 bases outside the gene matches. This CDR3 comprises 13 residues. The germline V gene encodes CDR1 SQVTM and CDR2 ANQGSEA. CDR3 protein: CSVAAGGRNTQYF. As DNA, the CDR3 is TGCAGCGTCGCGGCAGGGGGCAGAAATACGCAGTATTTT.

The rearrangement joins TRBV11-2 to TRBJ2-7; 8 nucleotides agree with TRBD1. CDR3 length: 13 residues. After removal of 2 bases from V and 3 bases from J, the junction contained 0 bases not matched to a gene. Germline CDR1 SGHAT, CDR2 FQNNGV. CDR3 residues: CASSLTGGYEQYF. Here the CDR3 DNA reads TGTGCCAGCAGCTTAACAGGGGGCTACGAGCAGTACTTC. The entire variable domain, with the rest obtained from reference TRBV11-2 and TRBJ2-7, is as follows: EAGVAQSPRYKIIEKRQSVAFWCNPISGHATLYWYQQILGQGPKLLIQFQNNGVVDDSQLPKDRFSAERLKGVDSTLKIQPAKLEDSAVYLCASSLTGGYEQYFGPGTRLTVT.

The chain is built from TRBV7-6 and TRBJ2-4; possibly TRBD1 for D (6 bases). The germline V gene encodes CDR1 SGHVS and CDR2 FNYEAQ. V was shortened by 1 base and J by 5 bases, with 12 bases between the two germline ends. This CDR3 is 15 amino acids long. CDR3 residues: CASSLDGRGQNIQYF. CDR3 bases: TGTGCCAGCAGCTTAGATGGCAGGGGACAAAACATTCAGTACTTC.

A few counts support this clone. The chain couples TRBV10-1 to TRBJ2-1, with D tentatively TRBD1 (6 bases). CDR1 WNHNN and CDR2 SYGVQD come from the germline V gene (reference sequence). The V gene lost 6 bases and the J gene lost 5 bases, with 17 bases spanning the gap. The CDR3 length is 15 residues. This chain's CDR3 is CASSRQVSGDNEQFF. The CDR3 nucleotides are TGCGCCAGCAGCCGACAGGTTTCAGGGGACAATGAGCAGTTCTTC.

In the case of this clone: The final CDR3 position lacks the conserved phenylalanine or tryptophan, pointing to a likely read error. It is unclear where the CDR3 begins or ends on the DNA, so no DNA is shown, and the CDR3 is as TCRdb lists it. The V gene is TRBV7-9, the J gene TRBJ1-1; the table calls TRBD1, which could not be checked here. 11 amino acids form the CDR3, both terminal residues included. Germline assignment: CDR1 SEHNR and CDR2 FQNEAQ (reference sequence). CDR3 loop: CASSLGTAPIV.

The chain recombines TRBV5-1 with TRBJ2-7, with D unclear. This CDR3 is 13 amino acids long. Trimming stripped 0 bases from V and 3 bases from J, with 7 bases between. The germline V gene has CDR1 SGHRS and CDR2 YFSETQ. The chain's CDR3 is CASSLDINYEQYF. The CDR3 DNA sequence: TGCGCCAGCAGCTTGGACATCAACTACGAGCAGTACTTC.

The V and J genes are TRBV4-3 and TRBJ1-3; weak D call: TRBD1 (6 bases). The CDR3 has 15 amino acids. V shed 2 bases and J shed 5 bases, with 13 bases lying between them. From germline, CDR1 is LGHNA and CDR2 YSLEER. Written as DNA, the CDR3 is TGCGCCAGCAGCCAACGGGAGGGGGTTAGAAACACCATATATTTT. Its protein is CASSQREGVRNTIYF.

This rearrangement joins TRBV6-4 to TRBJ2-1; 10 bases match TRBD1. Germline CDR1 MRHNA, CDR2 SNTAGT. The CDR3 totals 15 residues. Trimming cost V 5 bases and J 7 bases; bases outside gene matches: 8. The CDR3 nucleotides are TGTGCCAGCAGTCACTTCGGACAGGGGGGTAATGAGCAGTTCTTC. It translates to CASSHFGQGGNEQFF.

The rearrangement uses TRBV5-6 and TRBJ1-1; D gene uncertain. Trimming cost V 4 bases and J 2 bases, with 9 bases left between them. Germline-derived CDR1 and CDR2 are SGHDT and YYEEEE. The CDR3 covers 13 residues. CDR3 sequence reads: CASSNGPNTEAFF. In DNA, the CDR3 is TGTGCCAGCAGCAATGGACCTAACACTGAAGCTTTCTTT.

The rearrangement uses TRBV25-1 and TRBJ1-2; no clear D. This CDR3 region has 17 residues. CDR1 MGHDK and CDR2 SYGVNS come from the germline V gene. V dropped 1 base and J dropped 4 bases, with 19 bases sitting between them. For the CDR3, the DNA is TGTGCCAGCAGTGAATCAAGCCTGGCAGGATCGGCCTATGGCTACACCTTC. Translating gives CASSESSLAGSAYGYTF.

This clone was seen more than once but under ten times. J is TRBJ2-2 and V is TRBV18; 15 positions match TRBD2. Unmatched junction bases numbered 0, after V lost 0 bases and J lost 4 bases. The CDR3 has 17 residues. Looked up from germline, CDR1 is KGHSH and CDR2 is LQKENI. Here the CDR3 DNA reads TGTGCCAGCTCACCACCGGGACTAGCGGGGGGCACCGGGGAGCTGTTTTTT. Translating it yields CASSPPGLAGGTGELFF.

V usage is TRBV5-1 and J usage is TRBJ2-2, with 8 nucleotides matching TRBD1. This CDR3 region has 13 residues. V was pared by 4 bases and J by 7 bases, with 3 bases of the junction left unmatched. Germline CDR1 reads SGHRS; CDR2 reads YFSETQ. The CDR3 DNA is TGCGCCAGCAGCGAGACAGGGGACGGGGAGCTGTTTTTT. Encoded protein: CASSETGDGELFF.

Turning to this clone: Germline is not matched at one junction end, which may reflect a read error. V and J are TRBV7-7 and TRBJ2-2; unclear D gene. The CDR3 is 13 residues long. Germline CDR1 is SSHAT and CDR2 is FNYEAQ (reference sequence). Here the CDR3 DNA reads TGTGCTAGCAGCGCTTTGGGTACCGGGGAGCTGTTTTTT. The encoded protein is CASSALGTGELFF.

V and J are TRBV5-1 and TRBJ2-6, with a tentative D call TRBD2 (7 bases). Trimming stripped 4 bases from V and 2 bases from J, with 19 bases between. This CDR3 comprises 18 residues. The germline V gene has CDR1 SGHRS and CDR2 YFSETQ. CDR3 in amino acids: CASSLRGATSPGANVLTF. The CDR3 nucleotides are TGCGCCAGCAGCCTCCGGGGGGCTACCTCTCCTGGGGCCAACGTCCTGACTTTC.

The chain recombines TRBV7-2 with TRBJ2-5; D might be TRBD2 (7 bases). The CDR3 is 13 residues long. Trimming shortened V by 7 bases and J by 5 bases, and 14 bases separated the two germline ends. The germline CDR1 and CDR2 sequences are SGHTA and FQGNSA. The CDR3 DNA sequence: TGTGCCAGCATGAGGGGGGGACTCGAGACCCAGTACTTC. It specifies CASMRGGLETQYF.